The 24 T cell receptor beta chains presented below share a single source sample, sequenced in a study of response to subunit inactivated influenza vaccine. A single record per CDR3 protein comes from TCRdb applying MiXCR to the RT-PCR reads. This table holds 600,000 to 850,000 distinct CDR3 sequences, 11% to 15% found once. The starting material was PBMCs from blood, obtained 14 to 15 days before vaccination. The receptors come from a man aged 50 to 59 who received an inactivated influenza vaccine.

This clonotype was picked up a small number of times. This chain joins TRBV5-4 and TRBJ1-2; 8 positions agree with TRBD1. Germline lookup yields CDR1 SGHNT and CDR2 YYREEE (reference sequence). V shed 0 bases, J shed 2 bases, and the junction held 3 bases outside the gene matches. The CDR3 runs to 15 residues. CDR3 in amino acids: CASSLGQGINYGYTF. CDR3 bases: TGTGCCAGCAGCTTGGGACAGGGGATCAACTATGGCTACACCTTC.

A note on this clonotype: One end of the junction fails to match germline, which may point to a read error. The chain is built from TRBV2 and TRBJ2-5, with 7 bases aligning to TRBD2. The germline V gene has CDR1 SNHLY and CDR2 FYNNEI. This CDR3 is 14 amino acids long. CDR3 in amino acids: CASREAGLMETQYF. The CDR3 nucleotides read TGTGCCAGCAGGGAAGCGGGACTGATGGAGACCCAGTACTTC. Drawing the rest from reference TRBV2 and TRBJ2-5, the complete variable domain is EPEVTQTPSHQVTQMGQEVILRCVPISNHLYFYWYRQILGQKVEFLVSFYNNEISEKSEIFDDQFSVERPDGSNFTLKIRSTKLEDSAMYFCASREAGLMETQYFGPGTRLLVL.

This clonotype came up many times. The J gene is TRBJ2-5, the V gene TRBV12-3 or TRBV12-4; 7 bases map to TRBD2. The CDR3 length is 13 residues. The trim removed 5 bases at V and 8 bases at J, leaving 8 bases unmatched. CDR3: CASSQAGSGTQYF. The CDR3 DNA reads as TGTGCCAGCAGTCAAGCGGGATCTGGAACCCAGTACTTC.

The chain recombines TRBV10-1 with TRBJ2-3; either TRBD1 or TRBD2 may supply D (6 bases each). This CDR3 region has 12 residues. Trimming stripped 6 bases from V and 5 bases from J, with 9 bases between. From germline, CDR1 is WNHNN and CDR2 SYGVQD (reference sequence). The CDR3 nucleotides read TGCGCCAGCAGCGGGGGCGGAGATACGCAGTATTTT. Encoded protein: CASSGGGDTQYF.

There are many counts of this clonotype. V gene TRBV7-8 combines with J gene TRBJ1-1, with TRBD1 matching 8 bases. Germline CDR1 and CDR2: SGHVS and FQNEAQ. V gave up 2 bases and J gave up 7 bases; unmatched junction bases: 15. The length of the CDR3 is 17 residues. In nucleotides, the CDR3 is TGTGCCAGCAGCTTATTGCCGCATACAACAGGGGGGGGTGAAGCTTTCTTT. Translated, it gives CASSLLPHTTGGGEAFF.

V and J are TRBV20-1 and TRBJ2-3; 10 bases align to TRBD1. J lost 6 bases, V lost 7 bases, and 10 bases had no gene match. This CDR3 contains 14 residues. Germline values: CDR1 DFQATT, CDR2 SNEGSKA (reference sequence). CDR3 residues: CSDHDRGLSDTQYF. DNA of the CDR3: TGCAGTGACCACGACAGGGGGCTATCGGATACGCAGTATTTT.

This clonotype occurred a few times. This rearrangement joins TRBV7-2 to TRBJ1-2; a weak D match, TRBD1 (5 bases). The CDR3 extends over 13 amino acids. Trimming stripped 5 bases from V and 3 bases from J, with 10 bases between. From germline, CDR1 is SGHTA and CDR2 FQGNSA. Here the CDR3 reads CASSMRGDYGYTF. The CDR3 nucleotides are TGTGCCAGCAGCATGAGGGGCGACTATGGCTACACCTTC. The full variable domain, with the rest looked up from reference TRBV7-2 and TRBJ1-2, is GAGVSQSPSNKVTEKGKDVELRCDPISGHTALYWYRQSLGQGLEFLIYFQGNSAPDKSGLPSDRFSAERTGGSVSTLTIQRTQQEDSAVYLCASSMRGDYGYTFGSGTRLTVV.

The V call is TRBV27, the J call TRBJ2-5; D remains ambiguous. Trimming stripped 3 bases from V and 12 bases from J, with 17 bases between. The germline gives CDR1 MNHEY, CDR2 SMNVEV (reference sequence). The CDR3 runs 13 residues. The CDR3 here is CASSLSGPPAKYF. The CDR3 DNA reads TGTGCCAGCAGTTTGTCCGGCCCCCCCGCCAAGTACTTC.

This clonotype was seen at least ten times. The gene calls are TRBV5-6 and TRBJ2-7, with no clear D. Trimming removed 1 base from V and 4 bases from J, with 6 bases in between. CDR3 length: 12 amino acids. The germline gives CDR1 SGHDT, CDR2 YYEEEE. CDR3 sequence: CASSLRTYEQYF. The CDR3 DNA reads as TGTGCCAGCAGCTTGCGCACGTACGAGCAGTACTTC.

The chain couples TRBV6-2 or TRBV6-3 to TRBJ2-4; D may be TRBD2 (6 bases). CDR1 is MNHEY and CDR2 is SVGEGT in the germline V gene. The CDR3 has 14 amino acids. V was trimmed by 7 bases and J by 4 bases, leaving 14 bases between them. CDR3 bases: TGTGCCAGCACCCCGGAGGGGAATAAAAACATTCAGTACTTC. Translating it yields CASTPEGNKNIQYF.

The chain has TRBV18 and TRBJ1-2; D remains ambiguous. V dropped 3 bases and J dropped 8 bases, with 13 bases sitting between them. The CDR3 has 13 amino acids. Germline V gene lookup returns CDR1 KGHSH and CDR2 LQKENI. CDR3: CASSPTGLGGYTF. As DNA, the CDR3 is TGTGCCAGCTCACCGACCGGTTTAGGGGGCTACACCTTC.

This chain joins TRBV12-3 or TRBV12-4 and TRBJ2-7; perhaps TRBD2 as D (5 bases). Deletions cut 6 bases from V and 7 bases from J, with 19 bases between. The CDR3 totals 14 residues. The CDR3 sequence: CASSFSLAPGEQYF. DNA for the CDR3: TGTGCCAGCAGCTTCAGCCTTGCCCCGGGGGAGCAGTACTTC.

The rearrangement uses TRBV30 and TRBJ2-2; D not resolved. V lost 6 bases and J 1 base, leaving 9 bases between the germline ends. The CDR3 length is 13 residues. Germline V gene data show CDR1 as GTSNPN and CDR2 as SVGIG (reference sequence). The CDR3 nucleotides are TGTGCCTGCGTTGGACGGAACACCGGGGAGCTGTTTTTT. Protein: CACVGRNTGELFF.

This clonotype appeared a few times. The chain links TRBV11-3 to TRBJ2-3; 9 bases agree with TRBD2. The CDR3 length is 16 residues. With V trimmed by 0 bases and J by 4 bases, 5 bases remained unmatched. Germline V gene lookup returns CDR1 SGHNT and CDR2 YENEEA. This CDR3 is CASSLDIAGVADTQYF. In DNA form, the CDR3 reads TGTGCCAGCAGCTTAGATATAGCGGGAGTGGCAGATACGCAGTATTTT.

This clonotype has more than one count but fewer than ten. V usage is TRBV20-1 and J usage is TRBJ2-5; 10 bases map to TRBD1. This CDR3 has 14 residues. CDR1 and CDR2 (germline): DFQATT, SNEGSKA (reference sequence). J lost 5 bases, V lost 6 bases, and 9 bases had no gene match. Here the CDR3 reads CSAQGQGKVETQYF. CDR3 bases: TGCAGTGCACAGGGACAGGGGAAGGTGGAGACCCAGTACTTC.

The V call is TRBV20-1, the J call TRBJ2-1; the D gene is possibly TRBD2 (6 bases). Germline-derived CDR1 and CDR2 are DFQATT and SNEGSKA (reference sequence). The ends were cut back, 2 bases at V and 6 bases at J, with 14 bases in the middle. CDR3 length equals 14 residues. The CDR3 sequence is CSARTAGRLNEQFF. The DNA of the CDR3 is TGCAGTGCTAGAACGGCGGGGCGCCTCAATGAGCAGTTCTTC.

The chain links TRBV5-1 to TRBJ2-7; 12 bases line up with TRBD2. Germline lookup yields CDR1 SGHRS and CDR2 YFSETQ. The CDR3 covers 17 residues. V lost 0 bases to trimming and J lost 1 base; unmatched junction nucleotides: 5. The CDR3 DNA reads TGCGCCAGCAGCTTGGCGACTAGCGGGGGTCTTTCCTACGAGCAGTACTTC. As protein: CASSLATSGGLSYEQYF. Using reference TRBV5-1 and TRBJ2-7 for the parts outside the CDR3, the full variable domain is KAGVTQTPRYLIKTRGQQVTLSCSPISGHRSVSWYQQTPGQGLQFLFEYFSETQRNKGNFPGRFSGRQFSNSRSEMNVSTLELGDSALYLCASSLATSGGLSYEQYFGPGTRLTVT.

The chain recombines TRBV18 with TRBJ2-7, with 8 bases aligning to TRBD1. The V segment lost 5 bases and the J segment 0 bases; nucleotides outside the gene matches: 6. The CDR3 is made up of 15 amino acids. Looked up from germline, CDR1 is KGHSH and CDR2 is LQKENI. The CDR3 DNA reads as TGTGCCAGCTCAAACAGGGACAGGAGCTCCTACGAGCAGTACTTC. As protein: CASSNRDRSSYEQYF.

This clonotype was counted many times. The chain recombines TRBV12-3 or TRBV12-4 with TRBJ2-1; TRBD2 might be the D (6 bases). This CDR3 has 16 amino acids. V was shortened by 3 bases and J by 9 bases, with 21 bases between the two germline ends. CDR3 region: CASSFSSSAGATEQFF. CDR3 sequence (DNA): TGTGCCAGCAGTTTCTCCTCTAGCGCCGGGGCAACTGAGCAGTTCTTC.

This clonotype was detected only a few times. V and J are TRBV7-2 and TRBJ2-7; the match to TRBD2 covers 10 bases. CDR1 is SGHTA and CDR2 is FQGNSA in the germline V gene. The J segment lost 2 bases and the V segment lost 0 bases, leaving 10 bases of the junction unmatched. The CDR3 runs 18 residues. The CDR3: CASSLAPPLAGTTYEQYF. DNA of the CDR3: TGTGCCAGCAGCTTAGCTCCCCCACTAGCGGGGACTACCTACGAGCAGTACTTC.

The genes are TRBV9 and TRBJ2-1, with a tentative D call TRBD1 (5 bases). Germline CDR1 SGDLS, CDR2 YYNGEE. The CDR3 is 13 amino acids. V lost 0 bases to trimming and J lost 6 bases, with 7 bases between them. In nucleotides, the CDR3 is TGTGCCAGCAGCGTAGGGGGCGTCAATGAGCAGTTCTTC. This translates into CASSVGGVNEQFF. The full variable domain, in which reference TRBV9 and TRBJ2-1 provide the parts outside the CDR3, is DSGVTQTPKHLITATGQRVTLRCSPRSGDLSVYWYQQSLDQGLQFLIQYYNGEERAKGNILERFSAQQFPDLHSELNLSSLELGDSALYFCASSVGGVNEQFFGPGTRLTVL.

This chain joins TRBV7-9 and TRBJ2-5; unclear D gene. Between the trimmed V and J ends, which lost 2 bases and 1 base, there was a span of 11 bases. Looked up from germline, CDR1 is SEHNR and CDR2 is FQNEAQ (reference sequence). The CDR3 consists of 15 residues. DNA of the CDR3: TGTGCCAGCAGCTTACCGCCCGCCGGCCAAGAGACCCAGTACTTC. Residues: CASSLPPAGQETQYF.

The sample holds many counts of this clonotype. The chain is built from TRBV29-1 and TRBJ2-3; TRBD2 matches at 8 bases. The CDR3 extends over 15 amino acids. V trimming: 6 bases; J trimming: 3 bases; junction bases outside the gene matches: 11. CDR1 SQVTM and CDR2 ANQGSEA come from the germline V gene. The CDR3 spells CSVGSIAGRTDTQYF. The CDR3 coding sequence is TGCAGCGTGGGATCGATAGCGGGACGAACAGATACGCAGTATTTT.

The V and J genes are TRBV7-2 and TRBJ2-1; maybe TRBD2 (6 bases). The length of the CDR3 is 16 residues. Looked up from germline, CDR1 is SGHTA and CDR2 is FQGNSA. Trimming removed 1 base at V and 9 bases at J, with 19 bases between. CDR3 sequence (DNA): TGTGCCAGCAGCTTAGGCCGAGGGTTGGGAGGCGGTGAGCAGTTCTTC. Protein sequence: CASSLGRGLGGGEQFF.